This is a list of T cell receptor beta chains from one sample in a study of control samples from healthy donors and cancer patients. Assay used: immunoSEQ multiplex PCR; TCRdb lists only in-frame clones, some missing. This sample carries about 250,000 clones, over 75% of them seen once, and the ten largest clones take 13%. Sequenced: PBMCs. These receptors came from an older woman with lung cancer. The CDR3 runs from the conserved cysteine through the conserved F or W. D genes are given only for firm matches. Size tells how often a clone was seen (once, few, many) or the class of an expanded clone, and some rows leave it out.

clone_size j_call d_call v_call cdr3_aa cdr3_nt
once TRBJ1-6 . TRBV6-1 CASSEDAESPLHF TGTGCCAGCAGTGAAGACGCAGAATCACCCCTCCACTTT
many TRBJ2-7 . TRBV6-5 CASRLRSEQYF TGTGCCAGCAGACTCCGCTCCGAGCAGTACTTC
. TRBJ1-1 TRBD1 TRBV19 CASSLEGAGAFF TGTGCCAGTAGTCTGGAGGGGGCGGGAGCTTTCTTT
once TRBJ1-2 . TRBV30 CAWSTGLYGYTF TGTGCCTGGTCGACAGGTTTATACGGCTACACCTTC
. TRBJ2-1 . TRBV1 CTSNPGLVPDNEQFF TGCACCAGCAACCCGGGACTAGTCCCCGACAATGAGCAGTTCTTC
. TRBJ2-3 TRBD2 TRBV5-4 CASSFRVGGPADTQYF TGTGCCAGCAGCTTTCGCGTGGGAGGGCCCGCAGATACGCAGTATTTT
. TRBJ2-5 TRBD1 TRBV4-2 CASSQQGAGETQYF TGTGCCAGCAGCCAACAGGGGGCGGGGGAGACCCAGTACTTC
. TRBJ1-1 TRBD1 TRBV27 CASSLGGTVNTEAFF TGTGCCAGCAGTCTTGGGGGGACAGTGAACACTGAAGCTTTCTTT
once TRBJ2-7 . TRBV3-1/TRBV3-2 CASSQDLRMVKQYF TGTGCCAGCAGCCAAGATCTACGCATGGTTAAGCAGTACTTC
. TRBJ2-1 TRBD1 TRBV2 CASSEPQGSYNEQFF TGTGCCAGCAGTGAGCCACAGGGGTCCTACAATGAGCAGTTCTTC
. TRBJ1-1 TRBD1 TRBV19 CASSIDRGGSTEAFF TGTGCCAGTAGTATAGACAGGGGGGGAAGCACTGAAGCTTTCTTT
. TRBJ1-2 . TRBV5-6 CASRSTNRADGYTF TGTGCCAGCAGATCCACCAACAGGGCGGACGGCTACACCTTC
once TRBJ1-2 . TRBV6-5 CASSLQSAYGYTF TGTGCCAGCAGTTTACAGTCTGCATATGGCTACACCTTC
. TRBJ1-2 . TRBV6-5 CASSYYRGYGYTF TGTGCCAGCAGTTACTATCGGGGCTATGGCTACACCTTC
. TRBJ2-2 . TRBV10-3 CAISDPSSSGARTGELFF TGTGCCATCAGCGATCCGAGTTCCTCGGGGGCGCGCACCGGGGAGCTGTTTTTT
. TRBJ1-2 . TRBV10-2 CASSPQGTYGYTF TGCGCCAGCAGTCCTCAGGGGACCTATGGCTACACCTTC
. TRBJ2-4 TRBD2 TRBV9 CASSTTSLPIQYF TGTGCCAGCAGCACGACTAGCCTTCCTATTCAGTACTTC
few TRBJ2-7 . TRBV12-3/TRBV12-4 CASSLRTYEQYF TGTGCCAGCAGTTTAAGAACTTACGAGCAGTACTTC
. TRBJ1-6 . TRBV6-5 CASSYSAGVDSPLHF TGTGCCAGCAGTTACTCAGCAGGGGTGGATTCACCCCTCCACTTT
. TRBJ2-3 . TRBV5-1 CASSLWGSSTDTQYF TGCGCCAGCAGCTTATGGGGGAGTAGCACAGATACGCAGTATTTT
. TRBJ2-7 . TRBV5-6 CASSLANYEQYF TGTGCCAGCAGCTTGGCCAACTACGAGCAGTACTTC
. TRBJ2-2 TRBD1 TRBV6-6 CASSPRPDRGGHRELFF TGTGCCAGCAGTCCACGACCGGACAGGGGAGGCCATAGGGAGCTGTTTTTT
few TRBJ2-3 TRBD2 TRBV7-2 CASSLNGGNTDTQYF TGTGCCAGCAGCTTAAACGGGGGGAACACAGATACGCAGTATTTT
. TRBJ2-2 . TRBV5-1 CASSLAGKTLTGELFF TGCGCCAGCAGCTTGGCTGGGAAGACGCTCACCGGGGAGCTGTTTTTT
. TRBJ2-7 TRBD1 TRBV29-1 CSVISGQGLPHEQYF TGCAGCGTTATTTCGGGACAGGGGCTCCCCCACGAGCAGTACTTC
. TRBJ1-1 . TRBV5-1 CASSLGQQTEAFF TGCGCCAGCAGCTTGGGACAGCAGACTGAAGCTTTCTTT
few TRBJ1-4 TRBD1 TRBV4-2 CASSRKQGASNEKLFF TGTGCCAGCAGCCGAAAACAGGGGGCAAGTAATGAAAAACTGTTTTTT
. TRBJ2-5 . TRBV5-1 CASSLGGRGPSQETQYF TGCGCCAGCAGCTTGGGAGGTCGGGGGCCTAGTCAAGAGACCCAGTACTTC
. TRBJ2-5 . TRBV5-1 CASSLTAGETQYF TGCGCCAGCAGCTTGACCGCGGGGGAGACCCAGTACTTC
. TRBJ2-1 TRBD1 TRBV5-4 CASSDRAGGQEQFF TGTGCCAGCAGCGACAGGGCAGGGGGCCAGGAGCAGTTCTTC
. TRBJ2-7 TRBD1 TRBV23-1 CASSQSTGQGDDEQYF TGCGCCAGCAGTCAATCAACGGGACAGGGAGACGACGAGCAGTACTTC
few TRBJ2-7 . TRBV12-3/TRBV12-4 CASSLIGYEQYF TGTGCCAGCAGTTTAATTGGGTACGAGCAGTACTTC
. TRBJ2-7 . TRBV4-1 CASSPLGGDRSYEQYF TGCGCCAGCAGCCCCCTGGGTGGGGACCGGTCCTACGAGCAGTACTTC
. TRBJ2-5 . TRBV12-3/TRBV12-4 CASRADTQETQYF TGTGCCAGCAGGGCTGACACACAAGAGACCCAGTACTTC
. TRBJ2-3 . TRBV28 CASRQATDTQYF TGTGCCAGCAGGCAAGCCACAGATACGCAGTATTTT